These 30 T cell receptor beta chains originate from one sample sequenced in a study of shared clonotypes between healthy human individuals. Sequenced by immunoSEQ multiplex PCR; TCRdb stores in-frame clones only, minus some. Found here are fewer than 1.8 million clones, less than 99% of them singletons; the top ten hold around 0.33%. Sequencing was performed on naive CD4+ T cells sorted from blood. Subset noted: CD45RA+ positively selected. Receptors were obtained from a young man in good health.

The rearrangement links TRBV4-1 to TRBJ2-5; no clear D gene. Per germline, CDR1 MGHRA and CDR2 YSYEKL. Trimming cost V 6 bases and J 5 bases, with 25 bases left between them. The CDR3 runs 17 residues. The CDR3 sequence is CASRPIPRGGGWETQYF. Here the CDR3 DNA reads TGCGCCAGCAGGCCAATCCCGAGAGGTGGTGGGTGGGAGACCCAGTACTTC.

The CDR3 bases are TGTGCCTGGACGCTCCGGGGCTCTGGAAACACCATATATTTT. It translates to CAWTLRGSGNTIYF. This chain connects TRBV30 to TRBJ1-3; no definite D call. CDR3 length: 14 residues. V gave up 4 bases and J gave up 0 bases, with 10 bases separating them. The germline gives CDR1 GTSNPN, CDR2 SVGIG (reference sequence).

This chain links TRBV7-8 with TRBJ2-7; TRBD2 matches at 7 bases. V gave up 0 bases and J gave up 0 bases; unmatched junction bases: 11. CDR3 size: 18 residues. Looked up from germline, CDR1 is SGHVS and CDR2 is FQNEAQ. As DNA, the CDR3 is TGTGCCAGCAGCTTAGCTCGCTCTGCGGGAGAGACCTCCTACGAGCAGTACTTC. Translating gives CASSLARSAGETSYEQYF.

A single count supports this clone. The genes are TRBV9 and TRBJ2-1; 8 bases agree with TRBD2. The CDR3 loop spans 15 amino acids. J lost 9 bases, V lost 0 bases, and 8 bases had no gene match. Germline CDR1 and CDR2: SGDLS and YYNGEE. CDR3 DNA: TGTGCCAGCAGCGTAGGCGACGGGAGGGTGGGTGAGCAGTTCTTC. This translates into CASSVGDGRVGEQFF.

The chain carries TRBV29-1 and TRBJ2-1; 7 bases match TRBD2. J was trimmed by 6 bases and V by 5 bases; bases with no gene match: 7. Germline assignment: CDR1 SQVTM and CDR2 ANQGSEA. The CDR3 length is 13 residues. The CDR3 DNA reads as TGCAGCGTTCGGGCTAGCGGTACCAATGAGCAGTTCTTC. As protein: CSVRASGTNEQFF.

The V gene is TRBV19, the J gene TRBJ2-2; a weak D match, TRBD1 (6 bases). Between the trimmed V and J ends, which lost 5 bases and 3 bases, there was a span of 10 bases. This CDR3 is 14 amino acids long. From germline, CDR1 is LNHDA and CDR2 SQIVND (reference sequence). CDR3 loop: CASSSGADTGELFF. In DNA form, the CDR3 reads TGTGCCAGTAGTTCAGGGGCAGACACCGGGGAGCTGTTTTTT.

The V and J genes are TRBV28 and TRBJ2-3; D is ambiguous. In germline, CDR1 is MDHEN, CDR2 SYDVKM. Deletions cut 4 bases from V and 6 bases from J, with 11 bases between. The CDR3 consists of 13 residues. The CDR3 loop reads CASSSYTGDTQYF. For the CDR3, the DNA is TGTGCCAGCAGTTCCTATACCGGGGATACGCAGTATTTT. Full variable domain (rest looked up from reference TRBV28 and TRBJ2-3): DVKVTQSSRYLVKRTGEKVFLECVQDMDHENMFWYRQDPGLGLRLIYFSYDVKMKEKGDIPEGYSVSREKKERFSLILESASTNQTSMYLCASSSYTGDTQYFGPGTRLTVL.

The V and J genes are TRBV27 and TRBJ1-4; D is undetermined. This CDR3 is built from 18 residues. V was pared by 3 bases and J by 3 bases, with 20 bases between. Germline V lookup: CDR1 MNHEY, CDR2 SMNVEV (reference sequence). Here the CDR3 reads CASSLGLRVPSPNEKLFF. DNA of the CDR3: TGTGCCAGCAGTTTGGGTCTTCGGGTTCCCTCCCCTAATGAAAAACTGTTTTTT.

The chain joins TRBV7-9 to TRBJ2-1, with D tentatively TRBD2 (6 bases). V lost 7 bases and J 4 bases, leaving 20 bases between the germline ends. The germline gives CDR1 SEHNR, CDR2 FQNEAQ (reference sequence). CDR3 length equals 16 residues. CDR3 bases: TGTGCCAGCACCCCGTGGTCTGGGGGGTCGTACAATGAGCAGTTCTTC. Translating it yields CASTPWSGGSYNEQFF.

On this clone: Other DNA variants within this sample encode the same CDR3. The V call is TRBV5-1, the J call TRBJ2-5, with 8 bases aligning to TRBD2. V shed 0 bases, J shed 5 bases, and the junction held 3 bases outside the gene matches. The CDR3 totals 14 residues. The germline V gene encodes CDR1 SGHRS and CDR2 YFSETQ. Here the CDR3 reads CASSLGSGIETQYF. CDR3 nucleotides: TGCGCCAGCAGCTTGGGTAGCGGGATCGAGACCCAGTACTTC.

V usage is TRBV6-1 and J usage is TRBJ1-3; unclear D gene. Deletions cut 3 bases from V and 0 bases from J, with 12 bases between. Germline CDR1 reads MNHNS; CDR2 reads SASEGT. The CDR3 contains 16 residues. CDR3 region: CASSERQASSGNTIYF. The CDR3 nucleotides read TGTGCCAGCAGTGAGCGGCAGGCGAGCTCTGGAAACACCATATATTTT.

V gene TRBV28 combines with J gene TRBJ1-1; 7 bases line up with TRBD1. Trimming took 5 bases from V and 5 from J; bases not matched to a gene: 11. The CDR3 covers 15 residues. Germline CDR1 MDHEN, CDR2 SYDVKM. The CDR3 region is CASSPHRGGSTEAFF. The CDR3 coding sequence is TGTGCCAGCAGTCCGCACAGGGGCGGGAGTACTGAAGCTTTCTTT.

CDR3 sequence: CASSLHVGGGNQPQHF. The CDR3 DNA reads TGTGCCAGCAGTTTACATGTTGGGGGAGGAAATCAGCCCCAGCATTTT. V usage is TRBV28 and J usage is TRBJ1-5, with TRBD1 as a possible D gene (5 bases). Between the trimmed V and J ends, which lost 2 bases and 4 bases, there was a span of 15 bases. Germline CDR1 MDHEN, CDR2 SYDVKM. The CDR3 has 16 amino acids.

The rearrangement links TRBV10-3 to TRBJ2-3, with TRBD2 matching 7 bases. With 11 bases clipped from V and 2 bases from J, the junction kept 16 bases outside the gene matches. This CDR3 has 16 residues. The germline V gene encodes CDR1 ENHRY and CDR2 SYGVKD. The chain's CDR3 is CASRPSGTIATDTQYF. Written as DNA, the CDR3 is TGTGCCTCAAGGCCTAGCGGCACTATAGCCACAGATACGCAGTATTTT.

This chain uses TRBV2 with TRBJ2-1; D is unresolved. V dropped 3 bases and J dropped 5 bases, with 8 bases sitting between them. The germline V gene encodes CDR1 SNHLY and CDR2 FYNNEI. The CDR3 spans 13 residues. The CDR3 DNA sequence: TGTGCCAGCAGTGACGGGTGGCACAATGAGCAGTTCTTC. Protein product: CASSDGWHNEQFF.

The genes are TRBV28 and TRBJ2-5; the D gene is possibly TRBD2 (5 bases). This CDR3 is built from 14 residues. The germline V gene has CDR1 MDHEN and CDR2 SYDVKM. Deletions cut 3 bases from V and 4 bases from J, with 12 bases between. The CDR3 sequence: CASSFPGSGETQYF. CDR3 DNA sequence: TGTGCCAGCAGTTTCCCGGGATCAGGAGAGACCCAGTACTTC.

The chain is built from TRBV7-9 and TRBJ1-1; D call uncertain. Trimming stripped 6 bases from V and 4 bases from J, with 9 bases between. The CDR3 loop spans 12 amino acids. Germline loops: CDR1 SEHNR, CDR2 FQNEAQ (reference sequence). CDR3 in DNA: TGTGCCAGCAGGTCTAGGATCACTGAAGCTTTCTTT. Encoded protein: CASRSRITEAFF.

The chain has TRBV14 and TRBJ2-5; a possible D gene is TRBD2 (5 bases). Trimming took 0 bases from V and 5 from J, leaving 13 bases between them. This CDR3 comprises 15 residues. The V gene's germline CDR1 is SGHDN and CDR2 FVKESK. The CDR3 is CASSQERVIRETQYF. As DNA, the CDR3 is TGTGCCAGCAGCCAAGAGAGGGTAATAAGGGAGACCCAGTACTTC.

This rearrangement joins TRBV15 to TRBJ1-1; TRBD1 matches at 7 bases. V was pared by 2 bases and J by 5 bases, with 11 bases of the junction left unmatched. Germline V CDR1 and CDR2: LNHNV, YYDKDF (reference sequence). The CDR3 length is 16 residues. CDR3 protein: CATSRRTGAGGTEAFF. In DNA form, the CDR3 reads TGTGCCACCAGCAGACGAACAGGGGCTGGAGGGACTGAAGCTTTCTTT.

The V gene is TRBV29-1, the J gene TRBJ2-3; TRBD2 matches 12 bases. This CDR3 is built from 15 residues. J gave up 6 bases and V 6 bases, and 10 bases lay outside the gene matches. Germline V gives CDR1 SQVTM, CDR2 ANQGSEA. In nucleotides, the CDR3 is TGCAGCGTGGGGGGACTAGCGGGCCACCCCGATACGCAGTATTTT. This encodes CSVGGLAGHPDTQYF.

This clone came up once. This sequence joins TRBV2 and TRBJ1-1, with 10 bases matching TRBD1. J lost 1 base, V lost 3 bases, and 11 bases had no gene match. CDR1 is SNHLY and CDR2 is FYNNEI in the germline V gene. CDR3 length equals 18 residues. DNA for the CDR3: TGTGCCAGCAGTGAGAGGAGGACAGGGGGGAAAGGGAACACTGAAGCTTTCTTT. It codes for CASSERRTGGKGNTEAFF.

The rearrangement uses TRBV19 and TRBJ2-7; D gene unclear. Germline V lookup: CDR1 LNHDA, CDR2 SQIVND (reference sequence). Trimming removed 8 bases from V and 7 bases from J, with 9 bases in between. CDR3 size: 10 residues. As DNA, the CDR3 is TGTGCCAGTCTCCCCCGGGAGCAGTACTTC. This codes for CASLPREQYF.

This chain connects TRBV6-6 to TRBJ2-7, with unresolved D. The CDR3 is 15 amino acids. Germline CDR1 reads MNHNY; CDR2 reads SVGAGI (reference sequence). Trimming stripped 2 bases from V and 1 base from J, with 12 bases between. The CDR3: CASSYRGSVSYEQYF. The CDR3 DNA reads TGTGCCAGCAGTTACCGCGGATCCGTATCCTACGAGCAGTACTTC.

The V and J genes are TRBV21-1 and TRBJ2-7; TRBD1, as called in the table, went unchecked against the DNA. TRBV21-1 represents a pseudogene. The CDR3 is made up of 13 amino acids. CDR3 DNA sequence: TGTGCCAGCAGCTCAACAGGGGGGAACGAGCAGTACTTC. Protein product: CASSSTGGNEQYF.

On this clone: The same CDR3 also results from other DNA sequences found in this sample. CDR3 in amino acids: CASSPPGSYNEQFF. In DNA, the CDR3 is TGTGCCAGCTCACCACCGGGATCCTACAATGAGCAGTTCTTC. The V and J genes are TRBV18 and TRBJ2-1, with D hard to call. Germline V gene sequence: CDR1 KGHSH, CDR2 LQKENI. This CDR3 contains 14 residues. Trimming removed 0 bases from V and 1 base from J, with 4 bases in between. Combining the CDR3 with reference TRBV18 and TRBJ2-1 gives the whole variable domain NAGVMQNPRHLVRRRGQEARLRCSPMKGHSHVYWYRQLPEEGLKFMVYLQKENIIDESGMPKERFSAEFPKEGPSILRIQQVVRGDSAAYFCASSPPGSYNEQFFGPGTRLTVL.

J is TRBJ2-5 and V is TRBV28; D unresolved. Trimming took off 5 bases at V and 0 bases at J, with 7 bases between the two ends. Germline V gene lookup returns CDR1 MDHEN and CDR2 SYDVKM. CDR3 length: 13 residues. The CDR3 is CASSPSDQETQYF. The CDR3 DNA reads TGTGCCAGCAGTCCATCGGACCAAGAGACCCAGTACTTC.

The rearrangement links TRBV15 to TRBJ1-1; TRBD1 might be the D (6 bases). This CDR3 spans 15 amino acids. Germline V CDR1 and CDR2: LNHNV, YYDKDF (reference sequence). The germline V and J ends were trimmed by 11 bases and 1 base, with 20 bases remaining between them. CDR3 DNA sequence: TGTGCCGCGTCCCAGAGGGGGGGTGAGAACACTGAAGCTTTCTTT. Protein sequence: CAASQRGGENTEAFF.

The chain has TRBV27 and TRBJ2-3, with no clear D. Germline V CDR1 and CDR2: MNHEY, SMNVEV (reference sequence). The CDR3 spans 14 residues. V was shortened by 5 bases and J by 0 bases, with 9 bases between the two germline ends. The chain's CDR3 is CASSPRQSTDTQYF. DNA for the CDR3: TGTGCCAGCAGTCCCCGCCAGAGCACAGATACGCAGTATTTT.

The rearrangement uses TRBV15 and TRBJ2-5; 10 bases align to TRBD2. The V and J ends lost 1 base and 1 base, in that order; junction bases with no gene match: 15. The V gene's germline CDR1 is LNHNV and CDR2 YYDKDF (reference sequence). CDR3 size: 20 residues. DNA of the CDR3: TGTGCCACCAGCAGAGCTCAGGATCGGAGAGCGGGAGGGCCCCAAGAGACCCAGTACTTC. Protein product: CATSRAQDRRAGGPQETQYF.

The chain joins TRBV5-1 to TRBJ2-7; D is ambiguous. Germline CDR1 and CDR2: SGHRS and YFSETQ. This CDR3 has 15 residues. The V end was cut by 4 bases, the J end by 4 bases, with 18 bases between. CDR3 sequence: CASSGPVGEYYEQYF. In nucleotides, the CDR3 is TGCGCCAGCAGCGGGCCTGTTGGCGAATATTACGAGCAGTACTTC.